This T cell receptor beta chain was sequenced during a study of blood T cell repertoires in COVID-19. The CDR3 sequence is 15 residues long. Trimming took 2 bases from V and 1 from J, leaving 11 bases between them. Germline CDR1 is MNHEY and CDR2 is SMNVEV (reference sequence). The repertoire was sequenced with immunoSEQ multiplex PCR; TCRdb's copy has only in-frame clones and lacks some. The sample yields about 220,000 clones, almost 90% seen once. Sample: PBMCs or T cells enriched from blood (not recorded which). This chain connects TRBV27 to TRBJ1-1; possible D gene TRBD1, 6 bases. This clonotype was sampled from a man aged 25-45 years who had been exposed to COVID-19. Here the CDR3 DNA reads TGTGCCAGCAGTTTAGTAAGCAGGGGGAACACTGAAGCTTTCTTT. It yields the protein CASSLVSRGNTEAFF.